This record covers a single TCR beta chain. Its target is unknown. The sample comes from a study of cytomegalovirus exposure and HLA in healthy donors. Researchers ran the PCR with 60 Vbeta and 13 Jbeta primers. Study processing details: A later analysis tallied tens of millions of unique TCR beta chains, 8.5 million to 11 million of them shared. Here immunoSEQ multiplex PCR was the method, and the copy in TCRdb shows in-frame clones only, minus some. V, J and clone size were drawn from that table, and D and trimming were deduced from the DNA. Of tens of thousands of clones in the sample, 75% to 80% were seen once. General study results and limits: The study found most TCR sequences rare, yet found some public TCRs in many donors. A later look showed TCR association rates differing by HLA locus, highest for DRB1 and lowest for HLA-C. Donors were assumed by presence/absence analyses to have roughly uniform sequencing depth.

The V gene end was trimmed by 3 bases and the J gene end by 5 bases; junction bases not matched to a gene: 5. CDR3 size: 13 residues. The V gene's germline CDR1 is GTSNPN and CDR2 SVGIG (reference sequence). Sequenced sample: PBMCs. The clonotype originates from a man younger than 30 in good health and CMV-seropositive. The chain couples TRBV30 to TRBJ1-2, with 8 positions matching TRBD1. The CDR3 DNA reads as TGTGCCTGGAGCGAAGGACAGGGATATGGCTACACCTTC. It yields the protein CAWSEGQGYGYTF.